Listed here are 2 T cell receptor beta chains from one sample, sequenced in a study of T cell repertoires in cytomegalovirus infection. These TCRs are of unknown antigen specificity. TCRdb called the reads again in MiXCR, with one record for every CDR3 protein. The repertoire consists of under 200,000 distinct CDR3 sequences, with about a fifth occurring once and the leading ten covering roughly 25%. The sample consisted of CD8+ T cells from cultured PBMCs, taken from culture after CMV antigen stimulation. The receptors derive from a human donor in good health (CMV status not recorded). Some clones in this sample may be carry-over from other donors' samples.

The sample holds a few counts of this clonotype. The chain links TRBV7-9 to TRBJ1-1, with a tentative D call TRBD1 (6 bases). Germline loops: CDR1 SEHNR, CDR2 FQNEAQ (reference sequence). CDR3 size: 14 residues. With 5 bases removed from V and 4 bases from J, the gap between germline ends came to 14 bases. The CDR3 region has the DNA TGTGCCAGCAGCACCCCCAACAGGGCCACTGAAGCTTTCTTT. Protein: CASSTPNRATEAFF.

Ten or more counts support this clonotype. J is TRBJ2-1 and V is TRBV4-1; possibly TRBD1 for D (5 bases). Trimming pared 0 bases from V and 4 bases from J, leaving 13 bases between. The CDR3 loop spans 16 amino acids. The germline gives CDR1 MGHRA, CDR2 YSYEKL. The DNA of the CDR3 is TGCGCCAGCAGCCAAGATCAAGGGGTGTTATACAATGAGCAGTTCTTC. It translates to CASSQDQGVLYNEQFF.